Each of the 22 T cell receptor beta chains below was sequenced from the same sample in a study of cytomegalovirus exposure and HLA in healthy donors. Primers included in the PCR were 60 Vbeta and 13 Jbeta primers. Generated by immunoSEQ multiplex PCR, the TCRdb table keeps only in-frame clones and is missing some. The repertoire holds approximately 140,000 clones, with more than 80% as singletons. Sequencing was done on a sample of PBMCs. The receptor set was obtained from a woman aged 40 to 50 in good health and CMV-seropositive.

The rearrangement uses TRBV27 and TRBJ1-1; 9 nucleotides align to TRBD1. The CDR3 totals 15 residues. Germline CDR1 is MNHEY and CDR2 is SMNVEV (reference sequence). V lost 3 bases, J lost 5 bases, and 7 bases stayed unmatched. The chain's CDR3 is CASSFTGGGWTEAFF. CDR3 bases: TGTGCCAGCAGTTTTACAGGGGGCGGATGGACTGAAGCTTTCTTT.

This clone occurred a few times. The V gene is TRBV29-1, the J gene TRBJ1-5, with D possibly matching TRBD1 (5 bases). Germline-derived CDR1 and CDR2 are SQVTM and ANQGSEA. V was cut by 5 bases and J by 1 base, with 15 bases left in between. The CDR3 totals 15 residues. Here the CDR3 reads CSVSGLGESNQPQHF. In DNA, the CDR3 is TGCAGCGTTAGTGGCTTAGGGGAAAGCAATCAGCCCCAGCATTTT.

The rearrangement uses TRBV2 and TRBJ1-2; TRBD1 might be the D (6 bases). Germline V CDR1 and CDR2: SNHLY, FYNNEI. This CDR3 has 14 residues. V dropped 1 base and J dropped 9 bases, with 15 bases sitting between them. This CDR3 reads CASSEGRTARRYTF. CDR3 DNA: TGTGCCAGCAGTGAAGGGAGGACAGCCAGGCGCTACACCTTC.

V is TRBV28 and J is TRBJ2-7; a weak D match, TRBD2 (5 bases). The germline V and J ends were trimmed by 0 bases and 0 bases, with 9 bases remaining between them. The CDR3 length is 15 residues. Germline loops: CDR1 MDHEN, CDR2 SYDVKM. The CDR3 sequence: CASSLWGERSYEQYF. As DNA, the CDR3 is TGTGCCAGCAGTTTATGGGGAGAGCGCTCCTACGAGCAGTACTTC. The full variable domain, its missing parts supplied by reference TRBV28 and TRBJ2-7, is DVKVTQSSRYLVKRTGEKVFLECVQDMDHENMFWYRQDPGLGLRLIYFSYDVKMKEKGDIPEGYSVSREKKERFSLILESASTNQTSMYLCASSLWGERSYEQYFGPGTRLTVT.

The J gene is TRBJ1-1, the V gene TRBV5-6; 7 nucleotides agree with TRBD1. The length of the CDR3 is 14 residues. V shed 1 base, J shed 0 bases, and the junction held 0 bases outside the gene matches. Per the germline V gene, CDR1 is SGHDT and CDR2 is YYEEEE. The CDR3 region is CASSLQGVNTEAFF. In DNA, the CDR3 is TGTGCCAGCAGCTTGCAGGGGGTGAACACTGAAGCTTTCTTT.

This clone appeared a few times. The CDR3 region is CASSLGSAGWTGELFF. CDR3 sequence (DNA): TGTGCCAGCAGTTTAGGGTCCGCAGGGTGGACCGGGGAGCTGTTTTTT. This chain uses TRBV28 with TRBJ2-2, with TRBD1 as a possible D gene (5 bases). Germline CDR1 is MDHEN and CDR2 is SYDVKM. This CDR3 has 16 residues. Trimming stripped 2 bases from V and 5 bases from J, with 15 bases between.

The chain is built from TRBV6-1 and TRBJ2-7, with TRBD2 matching 9 bases. J gave up 0 bases and V 5 bases, and 5 bases lay outside the gene matches. This CDR3 has 15 residues. CDR1 and CDR2 (germline): MNHNS, SASEGT. The CDR3 loop reads CASSQTSGHSYEQYF. The CDR3 DNA reads TGTGCCAGCAGTCAAACTAGCGGGCACTCCTACGAGCAGTACTTC.

This chain links TRBV28 with TRBJ2-7, with 9 bases aligning to TRBD1. Germline loops: CDR1 MDHEN, CDR2 SYDVKM. The CDR3 consists of 14 residues. With 3 bases clipped from V and 3 bases from J, the junction kept 3 bases outside the gene matches. The CDR3 nucleotides are TGTGCCAGCAGTTTCGGGACAGGGAGCTACGAGCAGTACTTC. It translates to CASSFGTGSYEQYF.

The chain carries TRBV15 and TRBJ2-2; D is unresolved. CDR1 LNHNV and CDR2 YYDKDF come from the germline V gene (reference sequence). The CDR3 runs 14 residues. Deletions cut 2 bases from V and 4 bases from J, with 8 bases between. Written as DNA, the CDR3 is TGTGCCACCAGCAGACCGGAGCTCACCGGGGAGCTGTTTTTT. As protein: CATSRPELTGELFF. Looking up the rest from reference TRBV15 and TRBJ2-2 gives the full variable domain: DAMVIQNPRYQVTQFGKPVTLSCSQTLNHNVMYWYQQKSSQAPKLLFHYYDKDFNNEADTPDNFQSRRPNTSFCFLDIRSPGLGDTAMYLCATSRPELTGELFFGEGSRLTVL.

The V gene is TRBV11-2, the J gene TRBJ1-3; 7 positions agree with TRBD1. The trim removed 5 bases at V and 1 base at J, leaving 8 bases unmatched. The CDR3 has 16 amino acids. From germline, CDR1 is SGHAT and CDR2 FQNNGV. CDR3 in amino acids: CASSKGTVSSGNTIYF. Here the CDR3 DNA reads TGTGCCAGCAGCAAGGGGACAGTGTCTTCTGGAAACACCATATATTTT.

With respect to this clone: Relative to the germline gene, one junction end is altered; a read error may explain this. The chain employs TRBV29-1 and TRBJ1-1; a possible D gene is TRBD1 (5 bases). Germline V CDR1 and CDR2: SQVTM, ANQGSEA. The CDR3 loop spans 13 amino acids. The CDR3 is CNVGAGLNTEAFF. In DNA, the CDR3 is TGCAACGTTGGGGCTGGATTAAACACTGAAGCTTTCTTT.

The chain recombines TRBV5-8 with TRBJ1-1; D is perhaps TRBD1 (5 bases). Between the trimmed V and J ends, which lost 0 bases and 3 bases, there was a span of 9 bases. CDR1 SGHTS and CDR2 YDEGEE come from the germline V gene. The CDR3 is 14 amino acids. The CDR3 loop is CASSLVGGDTEAFF. The CDR3 DNA sequence: TGTGCCAGCAGCTTGGTTGGGGGGGACACTGAAGCTTTCTTT.

V usage is TRBV5-1 and J usage is TRBJ2-3; the D gene is possibly TRBD2 (5 bases). The V gene's germline CDR1 is SGHRS and CDR2 YFSETQ. V was trimmed by 3 bases and J by 0 bases, leaving 8 bases between them. The CDR3 is 14 residues long. The CDR3 loop reads CASSSGESTDTQYF. The CDR3 DNA sequence: TGCGCCAGCAGCTCCGGGGAGAGCACAGATACGCAGTATTTT.

The chain uses TRBV5-1 and TRBJ2-1, with a weak D call TRBD2 (6 bases). The CDR3 runs 12 residues. Germline lookup yields CDR1 SGHRS and CDR2 YFSETQ. The V and J ends lost 4 bases and 11 bases respectively, with 13 bases between them. The CDR3 sequence: CASSVQEGQQFF. As DNA, the CDR3 is TGCGCCAGCAGCGTGCAGGAGGGTCAGCAGTTCTTC.

The gene calls are TRBV7-2 and TRBJ2-7, with 8 bases aligning to TRBD1. The germline CDR1 and CDR2 sequences are SGHTA and FQGNSA. The CDR3 runs 14 residues. With 4 bases clipped from V and 2 bases from J, the junction kept 4 bases outside the gene matches. The chain's CDR3 is CASSYAGGAYEQYF. Written as DNA, the CDR3 is TGTGCCAGCAGCTATGCAGGGGGCGCCTACGAGCAGTACTTC.

This clone has a handful of counts. V is TRBV11-2 and J is TRBJ1-1; D may be TRBD1 (6 bases). Trimming removed 6 bases at V and 3 bases at J, with 11 bases between. Germline CDR1 SGHAT, CDR2 FQNNGV. The CDR3 contains 13 residues. The CDR3 DNA reads as TGTGCCAGCAGTAGGGCAGGGGACACTGAAGCTTTCTTT. Encoded protein: CASSRAGDTEAFF.

V is TRBV9 and J is TRBJ1-1, with D possibly being TRBD1 (6 bases). CDR1 is SGDLS, CDR2 YYNGEE, per germline. This CDR3 has 14 residues. V lost 3 bases, J lost 3 bases, and 12 bases lay in between. CDR3 residues: CASSARPGDTEAFF. Here the CDR3 DNA reads TGTGCCAGCAGCGCTCGACCAGGGGACACTGAAGCTTTCTTT. The variable domain in full, with the rest retrieved from reference TRBV9 and TRBJ1-1, is DSGVTQTPKHLITATGQRVTLRCSPRSGDLSVYWYQQSLDQGLQFLIQYYNGEERAKGNILERFSAQQFPDLHSELNLSSLELGDSALYFCASSARPGDTEAFFGQGTRLTVV.

The chain couples TRBV6-5 to TRBJ2-7, with 11 bases aligning to TRBD1. Unmatched junction bases numbered 6, after V lost 4 bases and J lost 4 bases. Germline CDR1 and CDR2: MNHEY and SVGAGI. This CDR3 comprises 15 residues. As DNA, the CDR3 is TGTGCCAGCAGTTCCCTAGGGACAGGGGGTTACGAGCAGTACTTC. Residues: CASSSLGTGGYEQYF.

V and J are TRBV14 and TRBJ2-2; 8 bases are shared with TRBD1. The J segment lost 5 bases and the V segment lost 2 bases, leaving 4 bases of the junction unmatched. The CDR3 contains 15 residues. Germline V gene sequence: CDR1 SGHDN, CDR2 FVKESK. The CDR3 nucleotides read TGTGCCAGCAGCCAACTCGGACAGGGAACCGGGGAGCTGTTTTTT. This translates into CASSQLGQGTGELFF.

Written as DNA, the CDR3 is TGTGCCTGGAGTGTACACATTACAGATACGCAGTATTTT. Translation: CAWSVHITDTQYF. The chain has TRBV30 and TRBJ2-3; no clear D gene. V was pared by 0 bases and J by 3 bases, with 7 bases between. This CDR3 contains 13 residues. Germline loops: CDR1 GTSNPN, CDR2 SVGIG (reference sequence).

V usage is TRBV15 and J usage is TRBJ1-5; tentative D call: TRBD1 (5 bases). Trimming stripped 4 bases from V and 1 base from J, with 14 bases between. The CDR3 contains 16 residues. Germline CDR1 and CDR2: LNHNV and YYDKDF (reference sequence). CDR3 protein: CATSTPWGESNQPQHF. CDR3 DNA sequence: TGTGCCACCAGCACTCCCTGGGGGGAAAGCAATCAGCCCCAGCATTTT.

The rearrangement links TRBV4-2 to TRBJ2-2, with a tentative D call TRBD2 (5 bases). V was shortened by 4 bases and J by 4 bases, with 16 bases between the two germline ends. The CDR3 spans 16 residues. Germline V gene sequence: CDR1 LGHNA, CDR2 YNFKEQ. The CDR3 nucleotides read TGTGCCAGCAGCCCTTGGACTGCCTCGTCCACCGGGGAGCTGTTTTTT. Its translation: CASSPWTASSTGELFF.